The 2 T cell receptor beta chains below all came from one sample that was sequenced in a study of blood T cell repertoires in COVID-19. Clones were read by immunoSEQ multiplex PCR, and TCRdb kept only the in-frame ones, dropping some. Altogether roughly 240,000 clones are present, around four fifths being singletons, with the ten largest covering 3.6%. The sequenced material came from PBMCs or T cells enriched from blood (not recorded which). Receptors were obtained from a middle-aged woman who had been exposed to COVID-19.

V usage is TRBV2 and J usage is TRBJ2-2, with 9 bases fitting TRBD2. The CDR3 covers 15 residues. Looked up from germline, CDR1 is SNHLY and CDR2 is FYNNEI. V was clipped by 8 bases and J by 3 bases; unmatched bases: 7. In DNA, the CDR3 is TGTGCCAGCTTAGCGGGGGCACTCGACACCGGGGAGCTGTTTTTT. Amino acids: CASLAGALDTGELFF.

This clone was counted only a few times. This chain connects TRBV5-1 to TRBJ2-3, with TRBD1 matching 7 bases. This CDR3 is 16 amino acids long. CDR1 is SGHRS and CDR2 is YFSETQ in the germline V gene. The V and J ends lost 0 bases and 2 bases, in that order; junction bases with no gene match: 6. CDR3 region: CASSLGTGWNTDTQYF. CDR3 sequence (DNA): TGCGCCAGCAGCTTGGGGACAGGATGGAACACAGATACGCAGTATTTT.